These 7 T cell receptor beta chains originate from one sample sequenced in a study of blood T cell repertoires in COVID-19. This table comes from immunoSEQ multiplex PCR, and its TCRdb copy is limited to in-frame clones, with some not included. The data hold about 200,000 clones, with 65% to 90% observed a single time. The sample comprised peripheral blood. The receptor source for this set is a man at least 80 years old with acute or convalescent COVID-19.

The V call is TRBV25-1, the J call TRBJ2-6, with D possibly TRBD2 on 6 matching bases. Deletions cut 1 base from V and 2 bases from J, with 12 bases between. Germline-derived CDR1 and CDR2 are MGHDK and SYGVNS. This CDR3 region has 17 residues. The CDR3 spells CASSESRGFPGANVLTF. The CDR3 nucleotides are TGTGCCAGCAGTGAATCTCGGGGGTTCCCTGGGGCCAACGTCCTGACTTTC.

The genes are TRBV7-2 and TRBJ2-7; D is uncertain. V lost 1 base to trimming and J lost 3 bases, with 10 bases between them. The germline CDR1 and CDR2 sequences are SGHTA and FQGNSA. This CDR3 spans 14 amino acids. DNA of the CDR3: TGTGCCAGCAGCTTAGTCACTGGAGTCTACGAGCAGTACTTC. It yields the protein CASSLVTGVYEQYF.

V and J are TRBV11-2 and TRBJ2-1; TRBD1 is a possible D gene (5 bases). Trimming removed 5 bases from V and 4 bases from J, with 12 bases in between. Germline CDR1 is SGHAT and CDR2 is FQNNGV. This CDR3 is built from 14 residues. The CDR3 DNA reads TGTGCCAGCAGCCCAGGGATTCCTTACAATGAGCAGTTCTTC. Translated, it gives CASSPGIPYNEQFF.

The chain recombines TRBV3-1 (or the pseudogene TRBV3-2) with TRBJ2-6, with D perhaps TRBD1 (6 bases). The germline CDR1 and CDR2 sequences are LGHDT and YNNKEL (reference sequence). Between the trimmed V and J ends, which lost 7 bases and 1 base, there was a span of 8 bases. This CDR3 spans 14 amino acids. The CDR3, as DNA: TGTGCCAGCACCAGGGGATCTGGGGCCAACGTCCTGACTTTC. Protein product: CASTRGSGANVLTF.

This chain joins TRBV7-9 and TRBJ1-6; weak D call: TRBD1 (5 bases). Trimming shortened V by 5 bases and J by 6 bases, and 17 bases separated the two germline ends. The CDR3 runs to 16 residues. CDR1 is SEHNR, CDR2 FQNEAQ, per germline (reference sequence). The CDR3 region is CASSPRAGTSNSPLHF. CDR3 bases: TGTGCCAGCAGCCCGCGGGCAGGGACTTCTAATTCACCCCTCCACTTT.

This chain joins TRBV3-1 (or the pseudogene TRBV3-2) and TRBJ2-6, with 9 nucleotides matching TRBD1. CDR1 is LGHDT, CDR2 YNNKEL, per germline (reference sequence). The V segment lost 1 base and the J segment 1 base; nucleotides outside the gene matches: 17. This CDR3 spans 22 amino acids. Here the CDR3 reads CASSQGLVFRGQGTSGANVLTF. The CDR3 DNA is TGTGCCAGCAGCCAAGGGCTCGTGTTTAGGGGACAGGGAACTTCTGGGGCCAACGTCCTGACTTTC.

The rearrangement uses TRBV29-1 and TRBJ2-3; 9 nucleotides align to TRBD1. CDR1 and CDR2 (germline): SQVTM, ANQGSEA. CDR3 size: 12 residues. The V segment lost 8 bases and the J segment 3 bases; nucleotides outside the gene matches: 3. The CDR3 loop is CSYGQGTDTQYF. The CDR3 DNA reads TGCAGCTACGGACAGGGGACAGATACGCAGTATTTT.